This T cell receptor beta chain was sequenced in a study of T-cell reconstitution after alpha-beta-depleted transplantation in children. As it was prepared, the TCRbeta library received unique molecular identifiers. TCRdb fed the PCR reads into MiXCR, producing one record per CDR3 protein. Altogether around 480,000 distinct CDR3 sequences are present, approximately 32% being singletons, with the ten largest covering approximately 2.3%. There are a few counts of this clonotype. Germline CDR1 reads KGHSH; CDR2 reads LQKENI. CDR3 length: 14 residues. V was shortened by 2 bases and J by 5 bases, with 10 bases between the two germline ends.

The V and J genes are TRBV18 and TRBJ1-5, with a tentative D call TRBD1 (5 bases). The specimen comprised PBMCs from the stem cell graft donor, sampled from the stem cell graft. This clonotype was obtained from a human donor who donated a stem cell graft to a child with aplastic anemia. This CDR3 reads CASSPGGFDQPQHF. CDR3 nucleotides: TGTGCCAGCTCACCAGGGGGTTTCGATCAGCCCCAGCATTTT.